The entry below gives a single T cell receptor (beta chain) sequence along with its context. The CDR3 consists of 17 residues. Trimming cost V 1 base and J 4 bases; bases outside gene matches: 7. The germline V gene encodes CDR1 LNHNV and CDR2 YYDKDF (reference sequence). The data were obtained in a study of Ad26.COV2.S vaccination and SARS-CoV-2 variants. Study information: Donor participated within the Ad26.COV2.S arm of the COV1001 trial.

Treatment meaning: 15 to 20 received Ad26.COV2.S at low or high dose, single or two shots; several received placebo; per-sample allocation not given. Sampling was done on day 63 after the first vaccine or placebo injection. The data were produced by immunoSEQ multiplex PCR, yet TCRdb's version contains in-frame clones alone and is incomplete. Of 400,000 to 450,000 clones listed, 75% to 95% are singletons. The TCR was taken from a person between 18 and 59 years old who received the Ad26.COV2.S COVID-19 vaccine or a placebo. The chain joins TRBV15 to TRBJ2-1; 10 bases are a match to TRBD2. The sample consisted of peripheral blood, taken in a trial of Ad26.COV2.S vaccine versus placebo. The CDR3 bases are TGTGCCACCAGCAGAGGCCCAGCGGGAGGGTCGTACAATGAGCAGTTCTTC. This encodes CATSRGPAGGSYNEQFF.